The 3 T cell receptor beta chains listed next were all sequenced from one sample in a study of response to subunit inactivated influenza vaccine. TCRdb re-analysed the RT-PCR reads in MiXCR, keeping a single row per CDR3 protein. The table records 490,000 or so distinct CDR3 sequences, less than 10% of them present only once. The sample here was PBMCs from blood, taken around 25 months after vaccination. The receptors derive from a man aged 45-69 years who received an inactivated influenza vaccine.

This clonotype has just a few counts. The CDR3 sequence is CSASDRAPSYEQYF. The CDR3 DNA reads as TGCAGTGCTTCCGACAGGGCCCCGTCCTACGAGCAGTACTTC. The chain is built from TRBV20-1 and TRBJ2-7, with 7 nucleotides matching TRBD1. J was trimmed by 1 base and V by 5 bases; bases with no gene match: 8. Germline V gene lookup returns CDR1 DFQATT and CDR2 SNEGSKA (reference sequence). CDR3 length equals 14 residues.

This clonotype was counted ten times or more. The rearrangement links TRBV20-1 to TRBJ1-4; tentative D call: TRBD1 (5 bases). Looked up from germline, CDR1 is DFQATT and CDR2 is SNEGSKA (reference sequence). The V gene lost 3 bases and the J gene lost 9 bases, with 14 bases spanning the gap. This CDR3 is 13 amino acids long. The CDR3 region is CSARGTVAKKLFF. In DNA, the CDR3 is TGCAGTGCTAGGGGGACGGTGGCCAAAAAACTGTTTTTT.

This clonotype was seen a few times. CDR3 region: CASSADGRLAKNIQYF. The CDR3 region has the DNA TGCGCCAGCAGCGCGGACGGCCGTCTAGCCAAAAACATTCAGTACTTC. The V call is TRBV5-1, the J call TRBJ2-4; D uncertain. V lost 4 bases to trimming and J lost 0 bases, with 14 bases between them. There are 16 residues in the CDR3. CDR1 SGHRS and CDR2 YFSETQ come from the germline V gene.